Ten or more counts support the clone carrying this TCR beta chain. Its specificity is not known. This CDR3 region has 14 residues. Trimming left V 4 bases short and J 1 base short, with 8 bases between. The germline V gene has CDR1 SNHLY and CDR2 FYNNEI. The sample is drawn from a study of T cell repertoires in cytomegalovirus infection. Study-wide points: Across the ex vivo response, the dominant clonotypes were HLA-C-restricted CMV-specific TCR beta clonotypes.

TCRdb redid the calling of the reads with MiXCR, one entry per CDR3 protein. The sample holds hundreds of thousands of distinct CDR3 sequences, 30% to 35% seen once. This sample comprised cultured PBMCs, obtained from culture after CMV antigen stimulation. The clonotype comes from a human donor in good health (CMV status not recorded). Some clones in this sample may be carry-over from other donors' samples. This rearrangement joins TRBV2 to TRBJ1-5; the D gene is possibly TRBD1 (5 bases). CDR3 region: CASSGTISNQPQHF. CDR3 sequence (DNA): TGTGCCAGCAGTGGGACAATCAGCAATCAGCCCCAGCATTTT. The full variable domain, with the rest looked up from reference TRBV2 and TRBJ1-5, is EPEVTQTPSHQVTQMGQEVILRCVPISNHLYFYWYRQILGQKVEFLVSFYNNEISEKSEIFDDQFSVERPDGSNFTLKIRSTKLEDSAMYFCASSGTISNQPQHFGDGTRLSIL.